A selection of T cell receptor beta chains follows, all from one sample in a study of blood T cell repertoires in COVID-19. Clones were read by immunoSEQ multiplex PCR, and TCRdb kept only the in-frame ones, dropping some. The sample records 100,000 to 150,000 clones, around 76% being singletons. Sample: peripheral blood. All receptors come from a man aged 55 to 70 with acute or convalescent COVID-19. CDR3s include the opening cysteine and the closing phenylalanine or tryptophan. A D gene is named only where the DNA matches it firmly. Size tells how often a clone was seen (once, few, many) or the class of an expanded clone, and some rows leave it out.

v_call,d_call,clone_size,j_call,cdr3_aa,cdr3_nt
TRBV9,NA,NA,TRBJ2-1,CASSVVPRGKNEQFF,TGTGCCAGCAGCGTAGTCCCACGGGGGAAAAATGAGCAGTTCTTC
TRBV5-6,NA,NA,TRBJ2-7,CASSLGHYEQYF,TGTGCCAGCAGCTTGGGACATTACGAGCAGTACTTC
TRBV5-1,NA,once,TRBJ1-5,CASSLTPNQPQHF,TGCGCCAGCAGCTTGACACCTAATCAGCCCCAGCATTTT
TRBV3-1/TRBV3-2,NA,few,TRBJ2-3,CASSQRGGPDTQYF,TGTGCCAGCAGCCAAAGAGGGGGTCCAGATACGCAGTATTTT
TRBV10-3,TRBD1,NA,TRBJ1-1,CAISEGQGVTEAFF,TGTGCCATCAGTGAAGGACAGGGGGTGACTGAAGCTTTCTTT
TRBV24-1,NA,few,TRBJ1-1,CATEGDSTEAFF,TGTGCCACCGAGGGGGATTCCACTGAAGCTTTCTTT
TRBV7-3,NA,NA,TRBJ1-2,CASSPQSNYGYTF,TGTGCCAGCAGCCCACAGTCTAACTATGGCTACACCTTC
TRBV24-1,NA,once,TRBJ2-3,CATRPGGSIDTQYF,TGTGCCACCAGGCCAGGGGGGAGTATCGATACGCAGTATTTT
TRBV3-1/TRBV3-2,TRBD2,NA,TRBJ2-1,CASSRRDGGDNEQFF,TGTGCCAGCAGCAGACGGGACGGGGGGGACAATGAGCAGTTCTTC
TRBV18,NA,NA,TRBJ2-7,CASSPSLSSYEQYF,TGTGCCAGCTCACCATCCCTCTCCTCCTACGAGCAGTACTTC
TRBV7-9,TRBD1,NA,TRBJ1-2,CASSSDRGRYGYTF,TGTGCCAGCAGCTCCGACAGGGGACGCTATGGCTACACCTTC
TRBV30,NA,few,TRBJ1-1,CAWSLTGTQNTEAFF,TGTGCCTGGAGTCTAACCGGGACACAGAACACTGAAGCTTTCTTT
TRBV7-6,NA,NA,TRBJ2-7,CASSRVAHPGAYEQYF,TGTGCCAGCAGCAGAGTCGCGCACCCCGGGGCCTACGAGCAGTACTTC
TRBV14,TRBD1,NA,TRBJ2-3,CASSQLGQVGDTQYF,TGTGCCAGCAGCCAGCTGGGACAGGTGGGAGATACGCAGTATTTT
TRBV3-1/TRBV3-2,NA,NA,TRBJ1-4,CASRHGQEKLFF,TGTGCCAGCAGACATGGACAGGAAAAACTGTTTTTT
TRBV6-5,NA,few,TRBJ2-3,CASSFRGTPTDTQYF,TGTGCCAGCAGTTTCCGCGGGACCCCCACAGATACGCAGTATTTT
TRBV3-1/TRBV3-2,TRBD2,NA,TRBJ2-1,CASSQVSAGDNEQFF,TGTGCCAGCAGCCAAGTCTCGGCGGGAGACAATGAGCAGTTCTTC
TRBV19,NA,NA,TRBJ1-1,CASSIDLRGNTEAFF,TGTGCCAGTAGTATAGATCTCAGGGGAAACACTGAAGCTTTCTTT
TRBV2,NA,NA,TRBJ1-1,CASSEARADTEAFF,TGTGCCAGCAGTGAAGCCCGCGCGGACACTGAAGCTTTCTTT
TRBV19,TRBD2,NA,TRBJ2-1,CASSMAASGGLGYNEQFF,TGTGCCAGTAGTATGGCAGCTAGCGGGGGTTTAGGATACAATGAGCAGTTCTTC
TRBV27,NA,NA,TRBJ1-1,CATRGRGANTEAFF,TGTGCCACCAGGGGTAGGGGCGCGAACACTGAAGCTTTCTTT
TRBV5-4,TRBD1,NA,TRBJ2-3,CASSSDRGFSDTQYF,TGTGCCAGCAGCTCGGACAGGGGTTTTTCGGATACGCAGTATTTT
TRBV2,NA,NA,TRBJ1-2,CASSTLPQGSYTF,TGTGCCAGCAGCACCTTACCACAGGGCTCCTACACCTTC
TRBV7-6,NA,NA,TRBJ2-7,CASSPKGGGPSYEQYF,TGTGCCAGCAGCCCGAAGGGCGGGGGCCCCTCCTACGAGCAGTACTTC
TRBV6-4,TRBD2,NA,TRBJ2-1,CASSDPGAAGVAGEQFF,TGTGCCAGCAGTGACCCGGGGGCAGCGGGAGTAGCGGGTGAGCAGTTCTTC
TRBV30,TRBD1,NA,TRBJ1-1,CACTRGRDTEAFF,TGTGCCTGTACCAGGGGGCGAGACACTGAAGCTTTCTTT
TRBV5-1,TRBD1,NA,TRBJ2-7,CASSLSPGQGSYEQYF,TGCGCCAGCAGCTTGTCCCCGGGACAGGGGAGCTACGAGCAGTACTTC
TRBV4-2,NA,many,TRBJ2-5,CASSHPSSELYQETQYF,TGTGCCAGCAGCCACCCTTCCAGCGAATTGTACCAAGAGACCCAGTACTTC
TRBV30,NA,few,TRBJ1-2,CAWKPAGEVHGYTF,TGTGCCTGGAAACCGGCTGGGGAGGTTCATGGCTACACCTTC
TRBV29-1,NA,NA,TRBJ1-2,CSVEDATLRDYGYTF,TGCAGCGTTGAAGACGCCACGCTCCGGGACTATGGCTACACCTTC
TRBV5-6,TRBD2,NA,TRBJ2-1,CASSLASGGKYNEQFF,TGTGCCAGCAGCTTGGCCAGCGGGGGCAAGTACAATGAGCAGTTCTTC
TRBV3-1/TRBV3-2,TRBD1,NA,TRBJ1-2,CASSQGQGALSYGYTF,TGTGCCAGCAGCCAAGGCCAGGGGGCCCTCTCCTATGGCTACACCTTC
TRBV4-1,NA,NA,TRBJ2-1,CASSQEGGRSNNEQFF,TGCGCCAGCAGCCAAGAGGGTGGGAGGAGTAATAATGAGCAGTTCTTC
TRBV14,NA,once,TRBJ1-2,CASSQVSTNYGYTF,TGTGCCAGCAGCCAAGTCAGTACTAACTATGGCTACACCTTC
TRBV7-8,NA,NA,TRBJ2-1,CASSLSRRGSSQEQFF,TGTGCCAGCAGCTTAAGTCGCCGGGGATCATCCCAGGAGCAGTTCTTC
TRBV5-1,NA,few,TRBJ1-3,CASSSGGLGNTIYF,TGCGCCAGCAGCTCGGGGGGCCTTGGAAACACCATATATTTT